This T cell receptor (beta chain) was captured by sequencing in a study of human T cells and chemical hapten exposure. About the research overall: The sensitizer, 2% DPC, was used on about 2 cm by about 2 cm of upper inner arm skin.

As for time point: patch test 1, 2 weeks after DPC sensitization. This sample's treatment: therapeutic diphenylcyclopropenone sensitization with weekly scalp DPC. This clonotype was counted ten times or more. TCRdb passed the RACE reads through MiXCR, listing each CDR3 protein once. The table lists 370,000 or so distinct CDR3 sequences, 4% to 5.5% of them singletons. The specimen comprised whole blood, sampled in connection with sensitization to the hapten diphenylcyclopropenone (DPC). The receptor was derived from a woman aged 50 to 65 with alopecia areata. Some clones in this sample may be carry-over from other donors' samples.

CDR3 nucleotide sequence: TGTGCCAGCAGTTACCGGCGGGGAAGCACAGATACGCAGTATTTT. Protein sequence: CASSYRRGSTDTQYF. The chain uses TRBV6-2 or TRBV6-3 and TRBJ2-3, with D tentatively TRBD2 (6 bases). The CDR3 is made up of 15 amino acids. CDR1 and CDR2 (germline): MNHEY, SVGEGT. V was clipped by 2 bases and J by 0 bases, with 9 bases between them.